This is a list of T cell receptor beta chains from one sample in a study of control samples from healthy donors and cancer patients. Assay used: immunoSEQ multiplex PCR; TCRdb lists only in-frame clones, some missing. Here the sample spans about 140,000 clones, roughly 89% being singletons. Input material: blood. Receptors were obtained from a young man in good health. CDR3s include the opening cysteine and the closing phenylalanine or tryptophan. Fields, in order: clone size, J gene, D gene, V gene, CDR3 DNA, CDR3 protein. D genes are given only for firm matches. Size is omitted from some rows. Given values are once, few, many or a class for expanded clones.

clone_size: -
j_call: TRBJ2-5
d_call: TRBD1
v_call: TRBV12-5
cdr3_nt: TGTGCTAGTGGTTTTCATCGATCCGGGACAGGGGACGAGACCCAGTACTTC
cdr3_aa: CASGFHRSGTGDETQYF

clone_size: once
j_call: TRBJ2-1
d_call: TRBD2
v_call: TRBV6-2/TRBV6-3
cdr3_nt: TGTGCCAGCAGTTTGGGACTAGCGGGGGGGCCCGAGCAGGAGTTCTTC
cdr3_aa: CASSLGLAGGPEQEFF

clone_size: once
j_call: TRBJ2-4
d_call: -
v_call: TRBV2
cdr3_nt: TGTGCCAGCAGTCGACACACGTCAGGGTCTACCACTCCCAAAAACATTCAGTACTTC
cdr3_aa: CASSRHTSGSTTPKNIQYF

clone_size: once
j_call: TRBJ1-2
d_call: -
v_call: TRBV13
cdr3_nt: TGTGCCAGCAGCTCCCAGGGGAGAACTAACTATGGCTACACCTTC
cdr3_aa: CASSSQGRTNYGYTF

clone_size: once
j_call: TRBJ1-2
d_call: -
v_call: TRBV28
cdr3_nt: TGTGCCAGCAGCACTGGGGGCCGCACCTATGGCTACACCTTC
cdr3_aa: CASSTGGRTYGYTF

clone_size: -
j_call: TRBJ1-1
d_call: -
v_call: TRBV5-5
cdr3_nt: TGTGCCAGCAGCTTGTTACGGGGGGCTGAAGCTTTCTTT
cdr3_aa: CASSLLRGAEAFF

clone_size: once
j_call: TRBJ1-6
d_call: -
v_call: TRBV3-1/TRBV3-2
cdr3_nt: TGTGCCAGCACCCGTTCAGAGCATTCACCCCTCCACTTT
cdr3_aa: CASTRSEHSPLHF

clone_size: -
j_call: TRBJ2-3
d_call: -
v_call: TRBV9
cdr3_nt: TGTGCCAGCGGCACTACGGGGGGCACAGATACGCAGTATTTT
cdr3_aa: CASGTTGGTDTQYF

clone_size: -
j_call: TRBJ1-1
d_call: -
v_call: TRBV5-6
cdr3_nt: TGTGCCAGCAGCCTGGGTCACACTGAAGCTTTCTTT
cdr3_aa: CASSLGHTEAFF

clone_size: -
j_call: TRBJ2-3
d_call: TRBD2
v_call: TRBV5-1
cdr3_nt: TGCGCCAGCAGCTTGGGACTAGCGGGGAGCACAGATACGCAGTATTTT
cdr3_aa: CASSLGLAGSTDTQYF

clone_size: -
j_call: TRBJ2-3
d_call: TRBD2
v_call: TRBV5-4
cdr3_nt: TGTGCCAGCAGGTTGTGGGGACTAGCGGGGGCAGAGACAGATACGCAGTATTTT
cdr3_aa: CASRLWGLAGAETDTQYF

clone_size: -
j_call: TRBJ2-3
d_call: TRBD2
v_call: TRBV5-4
cdr3_nt: TGTGCCAGCAGCTCGGGACTAGCAGGAGATACGCAGTATTTT
cdr3_aa: CASSSGLAGDTQYF

clone_size: -
j_call: TRBJ1-2
d_call: TRBD1
v_call: TRBV6-5
cdr3_nt: TGTGCCAGCAACCAACAGGGGGCGGGGGACGGCTACACCTTC
cdr3_aa: CASNQQGAGDGYTF

clone_size: few
j_call: TRBJ2-7
d_call: -
v_call: TRBV9
cdr3_nt: TGTGCCAGCAGCGTTTCCCCAAGCTCCTACGAGCAGTACTTC
cdr3_aa: CASSVSPSSYEQYF

clone_size: -
j_call: TRBJ1-3
d_call: -
v_call: TRBV12-3/TRBV12-4
cdr3_nt: TGTGCCAGCAGTTTAGGGTGGAACACCATATATTTT
cdr3_aa: CASSLGWNTIYF

clone_size: -
j_call: TRBJ1-1
d_call: -
v_call: TRBV11-2
cdr3_nt: TGTGCCAGCAGTTACTCAACGGGGGTTTTCACTGAAGCTTTCTTT
cdr3_aa: CASSYSTGVFTEAFF

clone_size: -
j_call: TRBJ2-4
d_call: -
v_call: TRBV5-5
cdr3_nt: TGTGCCAGCAGCTTTTATTTTAGCGACATGAACATTCAGTACTTC
cdr3_aa: CASSFYFSDMNIQYF

clone_size: -
j_call: TRBJ1-2
d_call: -
v_call: TRBV2
cdr3_nt: TGTGCCAGCAGCCTGGACGCTTCGCATGGCTACACCTTC
cdr3_aa: CASSLDASHGYTF

clone_size: -
j_call: TRBJ2-7
d_call: -
v_call: TRBV27
cdr3_nt: TGTGCCAGCAGTCGCCGGGACACTAGTACCTACGAGCAGTACTTC
cdr3_aa: CASSRRDTSTYEQYF

clone_size: once
j_call: TRBJ1-1
d_call: -
v_call: TRBV7-9
cdr3_nt: TGTGCCAGCAGCTTGGAGCGTGGGAACACTGAAGCTTTCTTT
cdr3_aa: CASSLERGNTEAFF

clone_size: -
j_call: TRBJ2-2
d_call: -
v_call: TRBV6-5
cdr3_nt: TGTGCCAGCGGATCTTTGACCGGGGAGCTGTTTTTT
cdr3_aa: CASGSLTGELFF

clone_size: -
j_call: TRBJ2-1
d_call: TRBD1
v_call: TRBV18
cdr3_nt: TGTGCCAGCTCATTAAACCAGGGGGCGAGGAATGAGCAGTTCTTC
cdr3_aa: CASSLNQGARNEQFF

clone_size: -
j_call: TRBJ2-5
d_call: -
v_call: TRBV3-1/TRBV3-2
cdr3_nt: TGTGCCAGCACCCCATATAAGGACCCCAGAAAAGAGACCCAGTACTTC
cdr3_aa: CASTPYKDPRKETQYF

clone_size: -
j_call: TRBJ1-4
d_call: -
v_call: TRBV7-9
cdr3_nt: TGTGCCAGCATCTCAGGGGCAACTAATGAAAAACTGTTTTTT
cdr3_aa: CASISGATNEKLFF

clone_size: once
j_call: TRBJ2-3
d_call: -
v_call: TRBV4-1
cdr3_nt: TGCGCCAGCAGCCAAGAGGGGGATACGCAGTATTTT
cdr3_aa: CASSQEGDTQYF

clone_size: -
j_call: TRBJ1-2
d_call: TRBD1
v_call: TRBV6-5
cdr3_nt: TGTGCCAGCAGTCGGGACAGGGCCACCTATGGCTACACCTTC
cdr3_aa: CASSRDRATYGYTF

clone_size: -
j_call: TRBJ1-1
d_call: TRBD1
v_call: TRBV19
cdr3_nt: TGTGCCAGTAGTACCGGGACAGGGATGTCTGAAGCTTTCTTT
cdr3_aa: CASSTGTGMSEAFF

clone_size: -
j_call: TRBJ1-5
d_call: -
v_call: TRBV7-2
cdr3_nt: TGTGCCAGCAGCATAGATCTCGGGGGGCTGTTTGACAATCAGCCCCAGCATTTT
cdr3_aa: CASSIDLGGLFDNQPQHF

clone_size: -
j_call: TRBJ2-5
d_call: -
v_call: TRBV11-3
cdr3_nt: TGTGCCAGCAGCTCCCACACAGGGTCCCAGTACTTC
cdr3_aa: CASSSHTGSQYF

clone_size: -
j_call: TRBJ1-3
d_call: -
v_call: TRBV10-1
cdr3_nt: TGCGCCAGCAGTGAGCCGGGGATCTCTGGAAACACCATATATTTT
cdr3_aa: CASSEPGISGNTIYF

clone_size: -
j_call: TRBJ1-6
d_call: -
v_call: TRBV7-2
cdr3_nt: TGTGCCAGCAGCTTAGTGGCGGACCCAGTGTATAATTCACCCCTCCACTTT
cdr3_aa: CASSLVADPVYNSPLHF

clone_size: -
j_call: TRBJ1-3
d_call: -
v_call: TRBV10-3
cdr3_nt: TGTGCCATCAGTGAAGGACACTCCTCTGGAAACACCATATATTTT
cdr3_aa: CAISEGHSSGNTIYF

clone_size: few
j_call: TRBJ1-3
d_call: -
v_call: TRBV4-2
cdr3_nt: TGTGCCAGCAGCTCGTCGAGGGATTTAAACACCATATATTTT
cdr3_aa: CASSSSRDLNTIYF